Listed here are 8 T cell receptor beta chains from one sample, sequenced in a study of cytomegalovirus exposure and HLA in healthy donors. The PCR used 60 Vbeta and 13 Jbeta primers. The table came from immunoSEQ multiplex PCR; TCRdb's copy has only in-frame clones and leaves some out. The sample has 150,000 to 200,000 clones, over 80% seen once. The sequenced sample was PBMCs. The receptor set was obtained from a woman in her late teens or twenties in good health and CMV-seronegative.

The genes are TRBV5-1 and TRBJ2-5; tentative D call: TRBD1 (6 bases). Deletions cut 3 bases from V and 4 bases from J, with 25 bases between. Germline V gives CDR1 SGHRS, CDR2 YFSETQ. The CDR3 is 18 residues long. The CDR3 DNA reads TGCGCCAGCAGCTCGGGGTTCTGGGCAGGGGAGAGTGGAGAGACCCAGTACTTC. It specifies CASSSGFWAGESGETQYF.

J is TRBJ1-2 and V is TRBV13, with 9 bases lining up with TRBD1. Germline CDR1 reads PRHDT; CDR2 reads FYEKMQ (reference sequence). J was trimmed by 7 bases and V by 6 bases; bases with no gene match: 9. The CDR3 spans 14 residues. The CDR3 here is CASSPSQGAFGYTF. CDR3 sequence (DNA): TGTGCCAGCAGTCCCTCACAGGGGGCATTTGGCTACACCTTC.

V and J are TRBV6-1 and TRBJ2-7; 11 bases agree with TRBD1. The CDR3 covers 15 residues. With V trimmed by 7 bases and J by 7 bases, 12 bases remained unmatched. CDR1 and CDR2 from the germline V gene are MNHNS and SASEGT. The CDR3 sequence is CASITTPDRGREQYF. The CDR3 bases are TGTGCCAGCATTACCACCCCGGACAGGGGGCGGGAGCAGTACTTC.

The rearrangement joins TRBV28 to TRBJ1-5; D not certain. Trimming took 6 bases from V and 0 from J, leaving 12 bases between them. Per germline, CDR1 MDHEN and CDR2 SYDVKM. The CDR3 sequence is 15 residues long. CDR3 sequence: CASRTRLRSNQPQHF. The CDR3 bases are TGTGCCAGCAGGACCAGACTTCGTAGCAATCAGCCCCAGCATTTT.

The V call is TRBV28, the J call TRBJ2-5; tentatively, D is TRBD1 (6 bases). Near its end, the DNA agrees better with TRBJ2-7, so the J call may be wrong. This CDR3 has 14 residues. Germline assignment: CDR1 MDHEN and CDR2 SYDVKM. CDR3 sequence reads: CASSYSEGVYEQYF. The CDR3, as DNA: TGTGCCAGCAGTTACTCAGAGGGGGTCTACGAGCAGTACTTC.

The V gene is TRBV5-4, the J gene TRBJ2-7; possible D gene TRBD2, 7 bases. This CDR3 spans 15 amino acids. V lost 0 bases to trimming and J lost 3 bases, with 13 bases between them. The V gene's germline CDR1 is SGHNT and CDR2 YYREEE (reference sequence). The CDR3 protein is CASSLGRGTNYEQYF. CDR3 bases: TGTGCCAGCAGCTTGGGAAGGGGGACTAACTACGAGCAGTACTTC.

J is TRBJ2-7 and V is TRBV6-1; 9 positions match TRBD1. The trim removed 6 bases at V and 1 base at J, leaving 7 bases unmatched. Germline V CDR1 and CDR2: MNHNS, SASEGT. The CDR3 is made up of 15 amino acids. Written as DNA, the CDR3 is TGTGCCAGCAGGGGCCTGGGGACAGGGTCCTACGAGCAGTACTTC. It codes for CASRGLGTGSYEQYF.

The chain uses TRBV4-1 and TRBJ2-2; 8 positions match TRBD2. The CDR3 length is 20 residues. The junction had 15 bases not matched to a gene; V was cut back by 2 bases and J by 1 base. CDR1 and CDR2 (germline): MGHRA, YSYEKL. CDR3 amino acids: CASSQPPVREAGENTGELFF. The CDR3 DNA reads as TGCGCCAGCAGCCAACCCCCCGTTAGGGAAGCGGGGGAGAACACCGGGGAGCTGTTTTTT.